This entry lists 16 T cell receptor beta chains sequenced from one sample in a study of human CD8 memory T cell subsets. Designated as TPEX, the CCR7+ PD-1+ TIGIT+ early memory CD8+ T cells showed dysfunctional, exhausted-like traits. UMI-labeled 5' RACE was used, and it produced the TCR beta libraries. Reanalyzing the 5' RACE reads, TCRdb keeps one entry per CDR3 protein, without DNA. Recorded for this sample: 5,500 to 7,000 distinct CDR3 sequences. Source material: CD8+ T cells from PBMCs. The source of these receptors is a human donor in good health.

The genes are TRBV27 and TRBJ2-7; TCRdb's D call, TRBD2, is unchecked because there is no DNA. CDR1 is MNHEY and CDR2 is SMNVEV in the germline V gene (reference sequence). CDR3 length: 16 residues. The CDR3 sequence: CASSPLAGRSSYEQYF.

Its frequency marks this clonotype as medium-sized. The V and J genes are TRBV4-2 and TRBJ1-2. In germline, CDR1 is LGHNA, CDR2 YNFKEQ. The CDR3 runs 15 residues. CDR3 residues: CASSQAEGTNYGYTF.

V gene TRBV7-9 combines with J gene TRBJ2-7. The CDR3 is 11 residues long. CDR1 and CDR2 from the germline V gene are SEHNR and FQNEAQ (reference sequence). CDR3 sequence: CASMRGGEQYF.

The chain joins TRBV7-9 to TRBJ2-1; TCRdb lists TRBD1, though no DNA is available to test this call. Germline assignment: CDR1 SEHNR and CDR2 FQNEAQ (reference sequence). The CDR3 consists of 13 residues. The CDR3 spells CASSQGGYNEQFF.

The rearrangement uses TRBV7-8 and TRBJ2-3. This CDR3 has 11 residues. Germline CDR1 is SGHVS and CDR2 is FQNEAQ. The CDR3 region is CASSRMDTQYF.

This clonotype registers medium-sized by frequency. The chain links TRBV3-1 to TRBJ2-4; TCRdb lists TRBD1, though no DNA is available to test this call. The V gene's germline CDR1 is LGHDT and CDR2 YNNKEL (reference sequence). The CDR3 extends over 19 amino acids. The CDR3 is CASSPRPHRTGGAKNIQYF.

V usage is TRBV27 and J usage is TRBJ2-1; TCRdb indicates TRBD2, and absent DNA this call remains unverified. The CDR3 loop spans 16 amino acids. Germline CDR1 MNHEY, CDR2 SMNVEV (reference sequence). This chain's CDR3 is CASSLAGGPGFDEQFF.

V is TRBV28 and J is TRBJ2-5; TCRdb's D call of TRBD1 is untestable without DNA. The CDR3 consists of 15 residues. The germline V gene encodes CDR1 MDHEN and CDR2 SYDVKM. The CDR3 loop reads CASSLGGGLQETQYF.

The rearrangement links TRBV28 to TRBJ2-3; TCRdb returns TRBD2, unconfirmable since there is no DNA. Germline CDR1 and CDR2: MDHEN and SYDVKM. This CDR3 comprises 19 residues. The CDR3 loop reads CASSLTSASGRAGTDTQYF.

The chain is built from TRBV12-3 or TRBV12-4 and TRBJ2-1; TCRdb's assignment of TRBD2 cannot be checked, as there is no DNA. This CDR3 is built from 16 residues. CDR3 residues: CASSGTSGTRSNEQFF.

Its frequency marks this clonotype as medium-sized. V and J are TRBV7-2 and TRBJ2-7; there is no DNA to check the TCRdb D call of TRBD1. The CDR3 loop spans 15 amino acids. Germline CDR1 is SGHTA and CDR2 is FQGNSA. CDR3 amino acids: CASSSKPGQLYEQYF.

The V gene is TRBV10-2, the J gene TRBJ2-1; TCRdb outputs TRBD2, but without DNA this stays unchecked. Germline values: CDR1 WSHSY, CDR2 SAAADI. CDR3 size: 14 residues. Here the CDR3 reads CASLTSRGDNEQFF.

V and J are TRBV25-1 and TRBJ2-7; there is no DNA to check the TCRdb D call of TRBD2. Germline CDR1 is MGHDK and CDR2 is SYGVNS. This CDR3 region has 19 residues. This CDR3 reads CASSHTLEPGALYSYEQYF.

The genes are TRBV7-2 and TRBJ2-1; TCRdb outputs TRBD1, but without DNA this stays unchecked. The germline V gene encodes CDR1 SGHTA and CDR2 FQGNSA. The CDR3 sequence is 12 residues long. CDR3 in amino acids: CASSLVWGEQFF.

The V and J genes are TRBV20-1 and TRBJ2-7; TCRdb outputs TRBD2, but without DNA this stays unchecked. This CDR3 comprises 14 residues. Germline CDR1 and CDR2: DFQATT and SNEGSKA (reference sequence). The CDR3 loop is CSASQTSGRDEQYF.

This clonotype ranks as medium-sized (0.01 to 0.1%) in terms of frequency. This rearrangement joins TRBV7-9 to TRBJ2-4. Germline assignment: CDR1 SEHNR and CDR2 FQNEAQ (reference sequence). The CDR3 runs 16 residues. CDR3 loop: CASSLPVGIGKNIQYF. The full variable domain, its missing parts supplied by reference TRBV7-9 and TRBJ2-4, is DTGVSQNPRHKITKRGQNVTFRCDPISEHNRLYWYRQTLGQGPEFLTYFQNEAQLEKSRLLSDRFSAERPKGSFSTLEIQRTEQGDSAMYLCASSLPVGIGKNIQYFGAGTRLSVL.